This T cell receptor (beta chain) was found in a study of shared clonotypes between healthy human individuals. Donors comprised only Caucasian adults living in Nashville, Tennessee. Only in-frame clones appear in the TCRdb table, and some are missing; sequencing was by immunoSEQ multiplex PCR. The sample includes 2 million to 2.5 million clones, roughly 94% of them seen just once. The CDR3 has 16 residues. Unmatched junction bases numbered 9, after V lost 2 bases and J lost 7 bases. Germline V gives CDR1 SGHTA, CDR2 FQGNSA. The origin of this receptor is a man between 18 and 35 years old in good health. The chain joins TRBV7-2 to TRBJ2-1; 9 nucleotides agree with TRBD2. Sequencing was done on a sample of naive CD4+ T cells sorted from blood. Described subset: CD45RA+ positively selected. CDR3 sequence: CASSLIGTSYRNEQFF. The CDR3 bases are TGTGCCAGCAGCTTAATAGGGACTAGCTATAGAAATGAGCAGTTCTTC.